This T cell receptor (beta chain) was recorded in a study of T cell responses to AZD1222 COVID-19 vaccine. Per the germline V gene, CDR1 is SGDLS and CDR2 is YYNGEE. The ends were cut back, 0 bases at V and 4 bases at J, with 11 bases in the middle. The CDR3 sequence is 14 residues long. Assay used: immunoSEQ multiplex PCR; TCRdb lists only in-frame clones, some missing. The table includes tens of thousands of clones, around four fifths detected once. Sample: peripheral blood, taken 28 days after the second AZD1222 dose. The sequence came from an adult who received the AZD1222 COVID-19 vaccine. The V call is TRBV9, the J call TRBJ2-7, with unresolved D. This CDR3 is CASSVGPVVYEQYF. The CDR3 DNA reads TGTGCCAGCAGCGTAGGCCCAGTAGTTTACGAGCAGTACTTC.